A single T cell receptor (beta chain) is shown here with its context. Antigen: not known. This specimen belongs to a study of blood T cells in healthy people across ages. Study-level results: The CMV status of each donor remained undetermined, and this could have confounded shifts in expanded clonotypes. Diversity of TCR beta correlated strongly with naive T cell percentage. Whereas aged donors had fewer naive CD4+ cells, long-lived donors had more of them and higher diversity.

Germline loops: CDR1 DFQATT, CDR2 SNEGSKA (reference sequence). V shed 0 bases and J shed 3 bases, with 14 bases lying between them. This CDR3 has 15 residues. The study recruited healthy Caucasian donors from Russia who were aged roughly 6 to 100. With a J-beta primer mix and a sample-barcoded 5' primer, a second PCR ran 7 to 11 cycles. MiXCR, applied by TCRdb to the 5' RACE reads, yields one record per CDR3 protein. The sample lists 1.5 million to 2 million distinct CDR3 sequences, roughly 52% occurring once. The genes are TRBV20-1 and TRBJ1-2; D remains ambiguous. The specimen sequenced was blood. The TCR originated in a woman in her 40s in good health. CDR3 nucleotide sequence: TGCAGTGCTAGAGAGGCAAGGGAGTTCGACTATGGCTACACCTTC. Protein product: CSAREAREFDYGYTF.